What follows are 22 T cell receptor beta chains derived from one specimen sequenced in a study of response to subunit inactivated influenza vaccine. TCRdb called the RT-PCR reads again in MiXCR, with one record for every CDR3 protein. The sample includes fewer than 800,000 distinct CDR3 sequences, more than 15% of them seen just once. The sequences come from PBMCs from blood, collected 11 to 12 days after vaccination. The source of these receptors is a man aged 50 to 59 who received an inactivated influenza vaccine.

The rearrangement uses TRBV4-2 and TRBJ2-6, with D uncertain. This CDR3 has 16 amino acids. V lost 3 bases, J lost 0 bases, and 9 bases lay in between. In germline, CDR1 is LGHNA, CDR2 YNFKEQ. CDR3 loop: CASSHAGSSGANVLTF. The CDR3 DNA follows: TGTGCCAGCAGCCATGCAGGTTCCTCTGGGGCCAACGTCCTGACTTTC.

This clonotype occurred a few times. The V gene is TRBV12-3 or TRBV12-4, the J gene TRBJ1-5; D uncertain. V was trimmed by 4 bases and J by 2 bases, leaving 6 bases between them. The CDR3 contains 13 residues. In DNA, the CDR3 is TGTGCCAGCAGTTCTACGGGCAATCAGCCCCAGCATTTT. Protein product: CASSSTGNQPQHF.

CDR3 in DNA: TGTGCCAGCAGCCGCACTGAAGGGGGGTCTGAAGCTTTCTTT. Its protein is CASSRTEGGSEAFF. This rearrangement joins TRBV3-1 to TRBJ1-1; D is perhaps TRBD1 (6 bases). Germline loops: CDR1 LGHDT, CDR2 YNNKEL (reference sequence). V was trimmed by 4 bases and J by 6 bases, leaving 15 bases between them. CDR3 length equals 14 residues.

This clonotype was observed at least ten times. The chain recombines TRBV5-5 with TRBJ2-3; D is uncertain. CDR1 and CDR2 (germline): SGHKS, YYEKEE (reference sequence). V was shortened by 0 bases and J by 3 bases, with 5 bases between the two germline ends. This CDR3 has 13 residues. DNA of the CDR3: TGTGCCAGCAGCTTGGAGGCGACAGATACGCAGTATTTT. Its protein product is CASSLEATDTQYF.

This clonotype was seen more than once but under ten times. This sequence joins TRBV29-1 and TRBJ2-1; D remains ambiguous. This CDR3 has 13 residues. V lost 3 bases, J lost 2 bases, and 8 bases lay in between. Germline CDR1 is SQVTM and CDR2 is ANQGSEA. The CDR3 here is CSVEGITYNEQFF. CDR3 in DNA: TGCAGCGTTGAGGGAATTACCTACAATGAGCAGTTCTTC.

This rearrangement joins TRBV10-3 to TRBJ1-2, with TRBD1 matching 8 bases. Looked up from germline, CDR1 is ENHRY and CDR2 is SYGVKD. The CDR3 totals 16 residues. With V trimmed by 0 bases and J by 6 bases, 9 bases remained unmatched. The CDR3 spells CAISESLTPGGNGYTF. The CDR3 coding sequence is TGTGCCATCAGTGAGTCCCTCACCCCAGGGGGCAATGGCTACACCTTC.

The sample holds a few counts of this clonotype. V and J are TRBV7-9 and TRBJ1-1; 7 positions match TRBD1. The CDR3 extends over 14 amino acids. After removal of 3 bases from V and 6 bases from J, the junction contained 7 bases not matched to a gene. Germline V lookup: CDR1 SEHNR, CDR2 FQNEAQ (reference sequence). CDR3: CASSFDRATAEAFF. The CDR3 region has the DNA TGTGCCAGCAGCTTCGACAGGGCGACCGCTGAAGCTTTCTTT.

This clonotype was seen a handful of times. J is TRBJ2-7 and V is TRBV29-1; 9 bases are shared with TRBD1. Germline lookup yields CDR1 SQVTM and CDR2 ANQGSEA. The trim removed 0 bases at V and 5 bases at J, leaving 8 bases unmatched. CDR3 length equals 15 residues. As DNA, the CDR3 is TGCAGCGTTGAAGATCTGGGACAGGGTTTAAACGAGCAGTACTTC. Its translation: CSVEDLGQGLNEQYF.

This sequence joins TRBV29-1 and TRBJ2-1, with 11 bases lining up with TRBD1. The CDR3 extends over 16 amino acids. J was trimmed by 3 bases and V by 4 bases; bases with no gene match: 8. Germline CDR1 and CDR2: SQVTM and ANQGSEA. CDR3 loop: CSVALSGTGGYNEQFF. Written as DNA, the CDR3 is TGCAGCGTTGCTCTTTCCGGGACAGGGGGCTACAATGAGCAGTTCTTC.

This clonotype was counted only a few times. The chain combines TRBV20-1 with TRBJ2-7; D is uncertain. The CDR3 has 11 amino acids. V was pared by 1 base and J by 4 bases, with 5 bases between. Germline V CDR1 and CDR2: DFQATT, SNEGSKA (reference sequence). The CDR3 sequence: CSARVGYEQYF. CDR3 bases: TGCAGTGCTAGAGTTGGTTACGAGCAGTACTTC.

This clonotype was seen only a few times. The chain employs TRBV5-1 and TRBJ2-2; 7 nucleotides agree with TRBD1. Trimming removed 4 bases from V and 5 bases from J; junction bases left unmatched: 5. Germline V lookup: CDR1 SGHRS, CDR2 YFSETQ. This CDR3 spans 14 amino acids. CDR3 region: CASSEGAGTGELFF. The CDR3 region has the DNA TGCGCCAGCAGCGAGGGGGCTGGAACCGGGGAGCTGTTTTTT. Filled out from reference TRBV5-1 and TRBJ2-2, the complete variable domain reads KAGVTQTPRYLIKTRGQQVTLSCSPISGHRSVSWYQQTPGQGLQFLFEYFSETQRNKGNFPGRFSGRQFSNSRSEMNVSTLELGDSALYLCASSEGAGTGELFFGEGSRLTVL.

V and J are TRBV6-1 and TRBJ2-2; unclear D gene. The CDR3 has 14 amino acids. Trimming shortened V by 2 bases and J by 5 bases, and 9 bases separated the two germline ends. Germline loops: CDR1 MNHNS, CDR2 SASEGT. This CDR3 reads CASSENWKTGELFF. CDR3 sequence (DNA): TGTGCCAGCAGTGAAAACTGGAAGACCGGGGAGCTGTTTTTT.

The chain uses TRBV12-3 or TRBV12-4 and TRBJ1-3; D remains unclear. The length of the CDR3 is 14 residues. V was trimmed by 0 bases and J by 3 bases, leaving 6 bases between them. CDR3 in DNA: TGTGCCAGCAGTTTAGCCGGCCTTGGAAACACCATATATTTT. The encoded protein is CASSLAGLGNTIYF.

V usage is TRBV20-1 and J usage is TRBJ2-7, with a tentative D call TRBD1 (6 bases). Germline V gives CDR1 DFQATT, CDR2 SNEGSKA (reference sequence). V was shortened by 0 bases and J by 3 bases, with 12 bases between the two germline ends. The CDR3 has 14 amino acids. The CDR3 is CSARDAGAGYEQYF. The DNA for the CDR3 is TGCAGTGCTAGAGATGCAGGGGCTGGCTACGAGCAGTACTTC.

Note on this clonotype: The junction shows a germline mismatch at one end, possibly a read error. The chain has TRBV19 and TRBJ2-1; no firm D call. CDR3 length: 14 residues. Germline V gene sequence: CDR1 LNHDA, CDR2 SQIVND (reference sequence). CDR3 coding DNA: TGTGCCAGTAGTTTAGATCTCTTCTACAATGAGCAGTTCTTC. Encoded protein: CASSLDLFYNEQFF. The full variable domain, with the rest looked up from reference TRBV19 and TRBJ2-1, is DGGITQSPKYLFRKEGQNVTLSCEQNLNHDAMYWYRQDPGQGLRLIYYSQIVNDFQKGDIAEGYSVSREKKESFPLTVTSAQKNPTAFYLCASSLDLFYNEQFFGPGTRLTVL.

The chain joins TRBV5-1 to TRBJ1-2; D call uncertain. The CDR3 is 13 residues long. Germline-derived CDR1 and CDR2 are SGHRS and YFSETQ. Trimming cost V 4 bases and J 2 bases, with 9 bases left between them. The CDR3 nucleotides are TGCGCCAGCAGCGAGGACGGGAACTATGGCTACACCTTC. It translates to CASSEDGNYGYTF.

V is TRBV28 and J is TRBJ2-6, with D maybe TRBD1 (6 bases). CDR1 is MDHEN, CDR2 SYDVKM, per germline. The V gene lost 1 base and the J gene lost 0 bases, with 13 bases spanning the gap. The CDR3 is made up of 18 amino acids. The CDR3 is CASSLYGGRGSGANVLTF. The CDR3 nucleotides read TGTGCCAGCAGTTTATATGGGGGCCGGGGCTCTGGGGCCAACGTCCTGACTTTC.

The J gene is TRBJ1-1, the V gene TRBV15; D not resolved. The CDR3 totals 14 residues. Germline V gene data show CDR1 as LNHNV and CDR2 as YYDKDF (reference sequence). V was clipped by 0 bases and J by 6 bases, with 11 bases between them. The CDR3 region is CATSRDIPGSEAFF. The CDR3 DNA reads as TGTGCCACCAGCAGAGATATTCCGGGCTCTGAAGCTTTCTTT. The full variable domain, in which reference TRBV15 and TRBJ1-1 provide the parts outside the CDR3, is DAMVIQNPRYQVTQFGKPVTLSCSQTLNHNVMYWYQQKSSQAPKLLFHYYDKDFNNEADTPDNFQSRRPNTSFCFLDIRSPGLGDTAMYLCATSRDIPGSEAFFGQGTRLTVV.

The J gene is TRBJ1-5, the V gene TRBV2; D not resolved. V dropped 9 bases and J dropped 2 bases, with 17 bases sitting between them. CDR1 is SNHLY and CDR2 is FYNNEI in the germline V gene. The length of the CDR3 is 15 residues. The CDR3, as DNA: TGTGCCAGTCGGGCCGGGATTGTGGGCAATCAGCCCCAGCATTTT. Its translation: CASRAGIVGNQPQHF. Drawing the rest from reference TRBV2 and TRBJ1-5, the complete variable domain is EPEVTQTPSHQVTQMGQEVILRCVPISNHLYFYWYRQILGQKVEFLVSFYNNEISEKSEIFDDQFSVERPDGSNFTLKIRSTKLEDSAMYFCASRAGIVGNQPQHFGDGTRLSIL.

This clonotype has a handful of counts. V gene TRBV28 combines with J gene TRBJ2-1; 7 bases match TRBD1. Germline-derived CDR1 and CDR2 are MDHEN and SYDVKM. The CDR3 loop spans 15 amino acids. V was clipped by 8 bases and J by 0 bases; unmatched bases: 7. The CDR3 DNA sequence: TGTGCCAGCCTCGGACAGGATAGCTCCTACAATGAGCAGTTCTTC. This encodes CASLGQDSSYNEQFF. Together with reference TRBV28 and TRBJ2-1, the CDR3 gives the full variable domain: DVKVTQSSRYLVKRTGEKVFLECVQDMDHENMFWYRQDPGLGLRLIYFSYDVKMKEKGDIPEGYSVSREKKERFSLILESASTNQTSMYLCASLGQDSSYNEQFFGPGTRLTVL.

This clonotype occurred a few times. This chain links TRBV7-2 with TRBJ2-5, with a possible D match to TRBD1 (7 bases). V gave up 3 bases and J gave up 5 bases, with 16 bases separating them. This CDR3 contains 15 residues. Germline V CDR1 and CDR2: SGHTA, FQGNSA. The CDR3 DNA reads TGTGCCAGCAGCTTCCTCGGCAGGGGGGCGGAGACCCAGTACTTC. This encodes CASSFLGRGAETQYF.

V and J are TRBV25-1 and TRBJ2-3; the D is unclear. The length of the CDR3 is 15 residues. Germline assignment: CDR1 MGHDK and CDR2 SYGVNS. V lost 2 bases and J lost 1, with 10 bases in between. The CDR3 is CASSEMVSRTDTQYF. The CDR3 DNA reads TGTGCCAGCAGTGAAATGGTCAGCCGCACAGATACGCAGTATTTT.